Listed below are T cell receptor beta chains from one sample, sequenced in a study of Ad26.COV2.S vaccination and SARS-CoV-2 variants. Here immunoSEQ multiplex PCR was the method, and the copy in TCRdb shows in-frame clones only, minus some. The sample includes around 500,000 clones, 80% to 90% of them seen just once. The material sequenced was peripheral blood, taken in a trial of Ad26.COV2.S vaccine versus placebo. The receptors were sampled from a person aged 18 to 59 who received the Ad26.COV2.S COVID-19 vaccine or a placebo. CDR3s include the opening cysteine and the closing phenylalanine or tryptophan. Each record gives: V gene, D gene, J gene, clone size, CDR3 DNA, CDR3 protein. The D gene is left open where the match is weak. Expanded clones are given a class, and other clones once, few, many or no size at all.

V gene: TRBV18
D gene: -
J gene: TRBJ1-4
clone size: -
CDR3 DNA: TGTGCCAGCTCACCACCAGCTGGGGTGGGAGAAAAACTGTTTTTT
CDR3 protein: CASSPPAGVGEKLFF

V gene: TRBV3-1/TRBV3-2
D gene: -
J gene: TRBJ1-4
clone size: -
CDR3 DNA: TGTGCCAGCAGCCCGGAGGGGACTAATGAAAAACTGTTTTTT
CDR3 protein: CASSPEGTNEKLFF

V gene: TRBV7-9
D gene: -
J gene: TRBJ1-2
clone size: -
CDR3 DNA: TGTGCCAGCAGCAGCGGGACAAAAAATGGCTACACCTTC
CDR3 protein: CASSSGTKNGYTF

V gene: TRBV5-1
D gene: -
J gene: TRBJ1-1
clone size: -
CDR3 DNA: TGCGCCAGCAGCTCCCGACAGTCGGCGAACACTGAAGCTTTCTTT
CDR3 protein: CASSSRQSANTEAFF

V gene: TRBV7-9
D gene: TRBD1
J gene: TRBJ2-1
clone size: -
CDR3 DNA: TGTGCCAGCAGCCGGGGACAGGGAAGCTATGAGCAGTTCTTC
CDR3 protein: CASSRGQGSYEQFF

V gene: TRBV7-2
D gene: -
J gene: TRBJ2-6
clone size: -
CDR3 DNA: TGTGCCAGCAGCTTACGGCCAGGGCCTTACAACTCTGGGGCCAACGTCCTGACTTTC
CDR3 protein: CASSLRPGPYNSGANVLTF

V gene: TRBV5-1
D gene: TRBD1
J gene: TRBJ2-1
clone size: -
CDR3 DNA: TGCGCCAGCAGCCCACCCACAGGGGGCAATGAGCAGTTCTTC
CDR3 protein: CASSPPTGGNEQFF

V gene: TRBV7-3
D gene: TRBD2
J gene: TRBJ2-1
clone size: -
CDR3 DNA: TGTGCCAGCAGCTTAAGAGGGACTAGCGGGGTGAATGAGCAGTTCTTC
CDR3 protein: CASSLRGTSGVNEQFF

V gene: TRBV5-1
D gene: -
J gene: TRBJ2-5
clone size: -
CDR3 DNA: TGCGCCAGCAGCATACAAGGGGGCACTAGCGACCTGGGTGGAGAGACCCAGTACTTC
CDR3 protein: CASSIQGGTSDLGGETQYF

V gene: TRBV5-5
D gene: -
J gene: TRBJ2-7
clone size: -
CDR3 DNA: TGTGCCAGCAGCCCGGAGGCGGGACGCCTCTCCTACGAGCAGTACTTC
CDR3 protein: CASSPEAGRLSYEQYF

V gene: TRBV27
D gene: -
J gene: TRBJ2-7
clone size: -
CDR3 DNA: TGTGCCAGCCGGACAGTTACCTACGAGCAGTACTTC
CDR3 protein: CASRTVTYEQYF

V gene: TRBV5-1
D gene: TRBD1
J gene: TRBJ2-1
clone size: -
CDR3 DNA: TGCGCCAGCAGCGGGGGTGGGACAGGGCGGAATGAGCAGTTCTTC
CDR3 protein: CASSGGGTGRNEQFF

V gene: TRBV4-1
D gene: TRBD1
J gene: TRBJ2-7
clone size: -
CDR3 DNA: TGCGCCAGCAGCCAAGGGCCAGGGGGCGATGGCTACGAGCAGTACTTC
CDR3 protein: CASSQGPGGDGYEQYF

V gene: TRBV9
D gene: -
J gene: TRBJ2-2
clone size: -
CDR3 DNA: TGTGCCAGCAGCGTCCCCCGGTCCGGGGAGCTGTTTTTT
CDR3 protein: CASSVPRSGELFF

V gene: TRBV6-5
D gene: TRBD2
J gene: TRBJ2-1
clone size: -
CDR3 DNA: TGTGCCAGCAGATATCTCGGGGGGAATGAGCAGTTCTTC
CDR3 protein: CASRYLGGNEQFF

V gene: TRBV18
D gene: -
J gene: TRBJ1-1
clone size: -
CDR3 DNA: TGTGCCAGCTCACCACCGGCCAGAGTGAACACTGAAGCTTTCTTT
CDR3 protein: CASSPPARVNTEAFF

V gene: TRBV9
D gene: -
J gene: TRBJ1-3
clone size: -
CDR3 DNA: TGTGCCAGCAGCGTAGGGGTGGGAGACTCTGGAAACACCATATATTTT
CDR3 protein: CASSVGVGDSGNTIYF

V gene: TRBV18
D gene: -
J gene: TRBJ1-4
clone size: once
CDR3 DNA: TGTGCCAGCTCACTCCAGGGTGGTGGTGAAAAACTGTTTTTT
CDR3 protein: CASSLQGGGEKLFF

V gene: TRBV7-9
D gene: -
J gene: TRBJ1-5
clone size: -
CDR3 DNA: TGTGCCAGCAGCAGGGGGTTGAATCAGCCCCAGCATTTT
CDR3 protein: CASSRGLNQPQHF

V gene: TRBV9
D gene: -
J gene: TRBJ1-4
clone size: -
CDR3 DNA: TGTGCCAGCAGCGCCCGGACAGCAACTAATGAAAAACTGTTTTTT
CDR3 protein: CASSARTATNEKLFF

V gene: TRBV27
D gene: -
J gene: TRBJ1-1
clone size: -
CDR3 DNA: TGTGCCAGCCCCCACGGGGTAGACACTGAAGCTTTCTTT
CDR3 protein: CASPHGVDTEAFF

V gene: TRBV27
D gene: -
J gene: TRBJ1-6
clone size: -
CDR3 DNA: TGTGCCAGCAGCTCGGCCCGGGACGGACGGTTCACCCTCCACTTT
CDR3 protein: CASSSARDGRFTLHF

V gene: TRBV9
D gene: -
J gene: TRBJ2-7
clone size: -
CDR3 DNA: TGTGCCAGCAGCTCCAGATCGGGGACCTACGAGCAGTACTTC
CDR3 protein: CASSSRSGTYEQYF

V gene: TRBV11-2
D gene: -
J gene: TRBJ1-4
clone size: -
CDR3 DNA: TGTGCCAGCAGCTTAGGACGTGAAAAACTGTTTTTT
CDR3 protein: CASSLGREKLFF

V gene: TRBV5-1
D gene: TRBD1
J gene: TRBJ1-6
clone size: -
CDR3 DNA: TGCGCCAGCAGCTTGGGACAGGGGGCAAATTCACCCCTCCACTTT
CDR3 protein: CASSLGQGANSPLHF

V gene: TRBV7-9
D gene: TRBD1
J gene: TRBJ1-2
clone size: -
CDR3 DNA: TGTGCCAGCAGAGGGGGCAGGGGATATGGCTACACCTTC
CDR3 protein: CASRGGRGYGYTF

V gene: TRBV9
D gene: -
J gene: TRBJ1-4
clone size: -
CDR3 DNA: TGTGCCAGCAGCGTAGGTACGGGGGCGACTAATGAAAAACTGTTTTTT
CDR3 protein: CASSVGTGATNEKLFF

V gene: TRBV5-1
D gene: -
J gene: TRBJ1-2
clone size: -
CDR3 DNA: TGCGCCAGCAGCTTCTTCATGGGGGATGGCTACACCTTC
CDR3 protein: CASSFFMGDGYTF

V gene: TRBV5-6
D gene: TRBD1
J gene: TRBJ2-2
clone size: -
CDR3 DNA: TGTGCCAGCAGCACCGACAGGGGGCGTCGTAGCGGGGAGCTGTTTTTT
CDR3 protein: CASSTDRGRRSGELFF

V gene: TRBV4-1
D gene: -
J gene: TRBJ2-5
clone size: -
CDR3 DNA: TGCGCCAGCAGCCCCGTACGGAGTTCTGGGACCCAGTACTTC
CDR3 protein: CASSPVRSSGTQYF

V gene: TRBV6-6
D gene: -
J gene: TRBJ2-2
clone size: -
CDR3 DNA: TGTGCCAGCAGTTACTCGCCCGACATAACCGGGGAGCTGTTTTTT
CDR3 protein: CASSYSPDITGELFF